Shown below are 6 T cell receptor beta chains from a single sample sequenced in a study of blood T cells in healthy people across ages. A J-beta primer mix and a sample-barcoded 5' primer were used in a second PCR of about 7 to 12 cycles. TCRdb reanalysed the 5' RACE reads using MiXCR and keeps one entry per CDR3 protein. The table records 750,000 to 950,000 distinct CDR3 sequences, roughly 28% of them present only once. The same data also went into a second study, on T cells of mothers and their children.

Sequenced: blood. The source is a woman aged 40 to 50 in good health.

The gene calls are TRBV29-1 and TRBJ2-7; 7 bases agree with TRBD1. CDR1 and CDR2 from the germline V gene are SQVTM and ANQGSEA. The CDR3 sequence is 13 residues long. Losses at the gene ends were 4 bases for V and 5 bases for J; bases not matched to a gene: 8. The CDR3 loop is CSVGEGGQHEQYF. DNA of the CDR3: TGCAGCGTTGGGGAAGGGGGCCAACACGAGCAGTACTTC.

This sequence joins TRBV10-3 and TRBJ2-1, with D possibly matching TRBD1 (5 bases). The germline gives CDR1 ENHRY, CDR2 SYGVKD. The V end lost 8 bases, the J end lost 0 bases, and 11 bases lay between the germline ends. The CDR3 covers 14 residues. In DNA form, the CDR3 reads TGTGCCATCTCAGGGTCGAGCTCCTACAATGAGCAGTTCTTC. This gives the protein CAISGSSSYNEQFF.

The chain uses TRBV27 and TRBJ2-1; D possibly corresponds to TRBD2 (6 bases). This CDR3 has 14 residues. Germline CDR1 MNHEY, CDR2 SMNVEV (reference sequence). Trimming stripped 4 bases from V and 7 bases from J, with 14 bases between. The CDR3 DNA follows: TGTGCCAGCAGTTCCTATGGCGGGGTAAATGAGCAGTTCTTC. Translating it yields CASSSYGGVNEQFF.

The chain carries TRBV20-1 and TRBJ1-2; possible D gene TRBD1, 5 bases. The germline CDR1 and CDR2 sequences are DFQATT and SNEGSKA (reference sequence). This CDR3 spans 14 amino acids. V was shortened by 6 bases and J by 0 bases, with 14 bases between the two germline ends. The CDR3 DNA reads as TGCAGTGCCAACGCGAGGGGAACTAACTATGGCTACACCTTC. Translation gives CSANARGTNYGYTF.

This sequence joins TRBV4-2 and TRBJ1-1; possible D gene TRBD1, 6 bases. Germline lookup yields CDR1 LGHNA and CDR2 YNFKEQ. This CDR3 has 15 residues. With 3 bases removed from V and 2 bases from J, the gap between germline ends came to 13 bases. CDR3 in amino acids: CASSQSDRHNTEAFF. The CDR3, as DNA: TGTGCCAGCAGCCAGAGTGACAGGCATAACACTGAAGCTTTCTTT.

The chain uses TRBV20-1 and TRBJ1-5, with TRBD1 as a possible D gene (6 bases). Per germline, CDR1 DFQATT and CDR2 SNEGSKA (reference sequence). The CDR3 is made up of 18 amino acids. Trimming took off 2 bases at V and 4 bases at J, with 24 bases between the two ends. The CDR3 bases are TGCAGTGCTAGACGGGGCACGACCCCGGCGAGGGGGAATCAGCCCCAGCATTTT. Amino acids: CSARRGTTPARGNQPQHF.